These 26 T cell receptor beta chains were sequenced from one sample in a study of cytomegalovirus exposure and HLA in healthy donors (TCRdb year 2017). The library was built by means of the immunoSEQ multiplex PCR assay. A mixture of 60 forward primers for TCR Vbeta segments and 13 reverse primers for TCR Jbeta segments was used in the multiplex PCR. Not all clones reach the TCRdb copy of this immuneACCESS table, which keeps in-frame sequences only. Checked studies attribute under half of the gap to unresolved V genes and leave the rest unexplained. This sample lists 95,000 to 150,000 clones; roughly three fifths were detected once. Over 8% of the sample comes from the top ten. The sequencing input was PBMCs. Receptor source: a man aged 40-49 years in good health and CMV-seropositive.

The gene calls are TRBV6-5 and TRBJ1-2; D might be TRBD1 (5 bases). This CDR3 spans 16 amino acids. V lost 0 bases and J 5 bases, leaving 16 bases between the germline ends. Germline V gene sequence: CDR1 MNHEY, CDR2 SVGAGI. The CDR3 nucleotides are TGTGCCAGCAGTTACTCCCGGGGGAAGGGGAGGTATGGCTACACCTTC. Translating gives CASSYSRGKGRYGYTF.

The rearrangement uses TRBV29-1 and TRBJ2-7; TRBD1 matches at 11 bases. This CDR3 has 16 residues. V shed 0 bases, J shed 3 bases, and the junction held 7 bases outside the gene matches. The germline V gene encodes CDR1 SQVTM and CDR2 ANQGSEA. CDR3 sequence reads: CSVEDPRTGGVYEQYF. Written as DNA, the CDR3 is TGCAGCGTTGAAGACCCGCGGACAGGGGGCGTCTACGAGCAGTACTTC.

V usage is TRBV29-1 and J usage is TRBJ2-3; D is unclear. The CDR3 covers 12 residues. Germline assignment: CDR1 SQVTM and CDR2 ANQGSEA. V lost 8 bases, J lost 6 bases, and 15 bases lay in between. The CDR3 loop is CSTRTVGDTQYF. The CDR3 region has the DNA TGCAGCACTCGAACCGTCGGGGATACGCAGTATTTT.

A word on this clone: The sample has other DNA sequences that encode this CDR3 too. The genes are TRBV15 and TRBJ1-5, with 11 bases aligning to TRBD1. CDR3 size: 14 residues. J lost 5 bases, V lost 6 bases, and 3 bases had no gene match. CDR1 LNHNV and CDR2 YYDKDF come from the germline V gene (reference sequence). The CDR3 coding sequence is TGTGCCACCAGAGGACAGGGGGCTGATCAGCCCCAGCATTTT. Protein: CATRGQGADQPQHF.

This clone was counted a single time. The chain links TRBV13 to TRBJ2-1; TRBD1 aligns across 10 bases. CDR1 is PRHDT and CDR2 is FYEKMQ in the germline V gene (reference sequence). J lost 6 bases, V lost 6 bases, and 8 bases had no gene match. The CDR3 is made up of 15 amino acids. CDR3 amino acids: CASSDRDRGANEQFF. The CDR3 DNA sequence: TGTGCCAGCAGTGACCGGGACAGGGGTGCCAATGAGCAGTTCTTC.

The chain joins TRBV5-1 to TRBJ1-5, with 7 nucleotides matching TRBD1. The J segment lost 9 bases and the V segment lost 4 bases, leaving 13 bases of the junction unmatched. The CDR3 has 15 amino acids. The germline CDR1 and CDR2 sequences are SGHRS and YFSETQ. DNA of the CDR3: TGCGCCAGCAGCCCGGATGGGACAGACAGGCTGCCCCAGCATTTT. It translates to CASSPDGTDRLPQHF.

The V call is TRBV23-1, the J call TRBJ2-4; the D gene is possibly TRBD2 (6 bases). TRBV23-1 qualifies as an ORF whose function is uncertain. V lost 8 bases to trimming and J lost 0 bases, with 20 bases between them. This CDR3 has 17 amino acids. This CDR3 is CASRCSGPGLAKNIQYF. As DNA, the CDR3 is TGCGCCAGCCGATGCTCCGGGCCGGGACTAGCCAAAAACATTCAGTACTTC.

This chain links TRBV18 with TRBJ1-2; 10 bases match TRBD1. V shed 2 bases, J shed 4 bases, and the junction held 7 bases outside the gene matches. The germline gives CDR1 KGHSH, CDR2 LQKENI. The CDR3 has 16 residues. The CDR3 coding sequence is TGTGCCAGCTCACCAGCTGGGACAGGGGCCTTCTATGGCTACACCTTC. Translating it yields CASSPAGTGAFYGYTF.

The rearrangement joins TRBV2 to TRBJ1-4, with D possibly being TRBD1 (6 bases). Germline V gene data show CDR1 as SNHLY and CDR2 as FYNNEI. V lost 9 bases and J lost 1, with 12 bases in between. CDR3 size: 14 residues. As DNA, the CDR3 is TGTGCCAGTAGGGTCAGGGGAACTAATGAAAAACTGTTTTTT. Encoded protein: CASRVRGTNEKLFF. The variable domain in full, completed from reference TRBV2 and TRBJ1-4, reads EPEVTQTPSHQVTQMGQEVILRCVPISNHLYFYWYRQILGQKVEFLVSFYNNEISEKSEIFDDQFSVERPDGSNFTLKIRSTKLEDSAMYFCASRVRGTNEKLFFGSGTQLSVL.

CDR3 residues: CASGGQGNTEAFF. The CDR3 DNA sequence: TGTGCCAGCGGTGGTCAGGGTAACACTGAAGCTTTCTTT. The chain recombines TRBV6-6 with TRBJ1-1; maybe TRBD1 (5 bases). CDR3 length: 13 amino acids. Deletions cut 8 bases from V and 2 bases from J, with 12 bases between. From germline, CDR1 is MNHNY and CDR2 SVGAGI (reference sequence).

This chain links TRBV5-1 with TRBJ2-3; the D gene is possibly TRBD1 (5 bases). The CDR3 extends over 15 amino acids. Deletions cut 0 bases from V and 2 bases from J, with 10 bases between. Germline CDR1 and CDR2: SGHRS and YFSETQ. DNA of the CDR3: TGCGCCAGCAGCTTGGGGACACCTTTCACAGATACGCAGTATTTT. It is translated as CASSLGTPFTDTQYF.

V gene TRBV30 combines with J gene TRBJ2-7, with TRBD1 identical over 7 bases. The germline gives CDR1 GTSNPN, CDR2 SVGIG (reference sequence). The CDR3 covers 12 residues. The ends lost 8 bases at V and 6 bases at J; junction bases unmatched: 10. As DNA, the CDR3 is TGTGCCCGCGATGTAGGGGGCGGCGAGCAGTACTTC. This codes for CARDVGGGEQYF. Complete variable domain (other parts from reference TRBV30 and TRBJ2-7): SQTIHQWPATLVQPVGSPLSLECTVEGTSNPNLYWYRQAAGRGLQLLFYSVGIGQISSEVPQNLSASRPQDRQFILSSKKLLLSDSGFYLCARDVGGGEQYFGPGTRLTVT.

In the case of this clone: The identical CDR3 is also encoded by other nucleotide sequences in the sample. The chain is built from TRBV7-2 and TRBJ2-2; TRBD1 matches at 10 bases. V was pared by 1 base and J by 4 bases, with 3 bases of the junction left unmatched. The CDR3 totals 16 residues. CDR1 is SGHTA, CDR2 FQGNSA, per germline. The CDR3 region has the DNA TGTGCCAGCAGCTTAGGGGGACAGGGGAGCACCGGGGAGCTGTTTTTT. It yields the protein CASSLGGQGSTGELFF. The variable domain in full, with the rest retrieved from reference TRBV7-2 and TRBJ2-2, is GAGVSQSPSNKVTEKGKDVELRCDPISGHTALYWYRQSLGQGLEFLIYFQGNSAPDKSGLPSDRFSAERTGGSVSTLTIQRTQQEDSAVYLCASSLGGQGSTGELFFGEGSRLTVL.

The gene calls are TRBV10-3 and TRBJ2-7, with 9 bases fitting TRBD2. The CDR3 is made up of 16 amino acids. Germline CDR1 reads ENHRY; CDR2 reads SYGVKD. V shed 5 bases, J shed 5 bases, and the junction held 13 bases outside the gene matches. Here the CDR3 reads CAISSPNLAGANEQYF. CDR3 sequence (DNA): TGTGCCATCAGTAGCCCTAACTTAGCGGGAGCTAACGAGCAGTACTTC.

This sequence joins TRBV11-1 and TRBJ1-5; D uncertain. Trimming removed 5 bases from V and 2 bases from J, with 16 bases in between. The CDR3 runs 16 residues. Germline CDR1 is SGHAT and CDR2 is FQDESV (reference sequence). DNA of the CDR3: TGTGCCAGCAGCCTGAGGTGGAGCCTCGGCAATCAGCCCCAGCATTTT. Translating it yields CASSLRWSLGNQPQHF.

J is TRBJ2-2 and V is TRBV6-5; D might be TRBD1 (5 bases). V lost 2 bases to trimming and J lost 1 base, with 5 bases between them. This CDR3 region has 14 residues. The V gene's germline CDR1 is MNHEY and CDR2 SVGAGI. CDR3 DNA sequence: TGTGCCAGCAGTTACACAGGGAACACCGGGGAGCTGTTTTTT. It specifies CASSYTGNTGELFF.

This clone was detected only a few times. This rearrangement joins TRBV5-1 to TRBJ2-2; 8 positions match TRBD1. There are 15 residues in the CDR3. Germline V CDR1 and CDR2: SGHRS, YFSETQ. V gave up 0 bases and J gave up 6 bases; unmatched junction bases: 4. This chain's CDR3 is CASSLATGAPGELFF. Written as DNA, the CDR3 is TGCGCCAGCAGCTTGGCGACAGGGGCCCCCGGGGAGCTGTTTTTT.

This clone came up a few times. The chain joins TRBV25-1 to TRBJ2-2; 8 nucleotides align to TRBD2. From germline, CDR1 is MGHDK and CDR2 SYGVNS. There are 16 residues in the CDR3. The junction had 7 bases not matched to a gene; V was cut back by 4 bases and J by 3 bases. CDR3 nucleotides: TGTGCCAGCAGTGCCGCGGGAGGTTCATACACCGGGGAGCTGTTTTTT. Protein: CASSAAGGSYTGELFF.

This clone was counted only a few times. Here the CDR3 reads CASSQTARPQETQYF. Here the CDR3 DNA reads TGCGCCAGCAGCCAAACAGCCAGGCCCCAAGAGACCCAGTACTTC. The V and J genes are TRBV4-1 and TRBJ2-5; D is unclear. Trimming cost V 2 bases and J 1 base, with 11 bases left between them. The CDR3 has 15 amino acids. The germline V gene encodes CDR1 MGHRA and CDR2 YSYEKL.

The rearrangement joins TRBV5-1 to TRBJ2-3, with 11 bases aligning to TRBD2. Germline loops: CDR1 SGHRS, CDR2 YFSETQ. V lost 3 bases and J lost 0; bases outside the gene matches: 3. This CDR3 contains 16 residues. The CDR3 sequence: CASSWGLAASTDTQYF. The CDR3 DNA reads TGCGCCAGCAGCTGGGGACTAGCGGCTAGCACAGATACGCAGTATTTT.

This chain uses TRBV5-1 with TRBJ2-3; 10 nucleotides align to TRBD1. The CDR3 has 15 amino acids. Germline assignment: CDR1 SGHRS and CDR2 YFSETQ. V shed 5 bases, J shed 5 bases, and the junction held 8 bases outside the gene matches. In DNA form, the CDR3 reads TGCGCCAGCAGGGAGCTGGACAGGGGGGAAGATACGCAGTATTTT. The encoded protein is CASRELDRGEDTQYF.

The CDR3 sequence: CASGFYPGPRNTEAFF. The CDR3 bases are TGTGCTAGTGGGTTCTACCCAGGGCCCAGGAACACTGAAGCTTTCTTT. The chain combines TRBV12-5 with TRBJ1-1, with D possibly matching TRBD1 (5 bases). The CDR3 is made up of 16 amino acids. Deletions cut 6 bases from V and 1 base from J, with 18 bases between. The germline V gene has CDR1 LGHNT and CDR2 FRNRAP.

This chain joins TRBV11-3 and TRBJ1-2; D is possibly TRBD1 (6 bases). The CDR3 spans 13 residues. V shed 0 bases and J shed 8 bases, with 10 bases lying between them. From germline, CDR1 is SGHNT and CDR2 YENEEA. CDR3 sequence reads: CASSLDRGHGYTF. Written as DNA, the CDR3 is TGTGCCAGCAGCTTAGACAGGGGACACGGCTACACCTTC. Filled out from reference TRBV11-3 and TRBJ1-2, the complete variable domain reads EAGVVQSPRYKIIEKKQPVAFWCNPISGHNTLYWYLQNLGQGPELLIRYENEEAVDDSQLPKDRFSAERLKGVDSTLKIQPAELGDSAVYLCASSLDRGHGYTFGSGTRLTVV.

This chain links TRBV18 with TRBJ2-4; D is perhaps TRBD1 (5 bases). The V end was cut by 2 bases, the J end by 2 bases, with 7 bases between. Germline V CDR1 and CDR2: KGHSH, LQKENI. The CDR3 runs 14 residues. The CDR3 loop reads CASSPSGSKNIQYF. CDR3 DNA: TGTGCCAGCTCACCATCAGGGTCCAAAAACATTCAGTACTTC.

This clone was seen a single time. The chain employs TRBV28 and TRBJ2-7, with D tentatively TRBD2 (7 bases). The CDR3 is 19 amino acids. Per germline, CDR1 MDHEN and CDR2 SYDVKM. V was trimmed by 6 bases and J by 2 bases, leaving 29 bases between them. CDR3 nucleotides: TGTGCCAGCAGCACCCACAGGGCTACAGGGCGGGAGCCCCCCTACGAGCAGTACTTC. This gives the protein CASSTHRATGREPPYEQYF.

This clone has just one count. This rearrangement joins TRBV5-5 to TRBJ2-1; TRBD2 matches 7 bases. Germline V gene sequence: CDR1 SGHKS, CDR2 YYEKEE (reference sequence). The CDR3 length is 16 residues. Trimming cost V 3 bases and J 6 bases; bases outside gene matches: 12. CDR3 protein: CASSSPLAKGFNEQFF. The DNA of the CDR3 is TGTGCCAGCAGCTCCCCACTAGCGAAGGGCTTCAATGAGCAGTTCTTC. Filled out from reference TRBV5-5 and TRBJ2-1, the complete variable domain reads DAGVTQSPTHLIKTRGQQVTLRCSPISGHKSVSWYQQVLGQGPQFIFQYYEKEERGRGNFPDRFSARQFPNYSSELNVNALLLGDSALYLCASSSPLAKGFNEQFFGPGTRLTVL.